Reported below is one T cell receptor (beta chain). The sample comes from a study of blood T cell repertoires in COVID-19. Study background: Researchers got acute and convalescent COVID-19 samples from the United States, Italy and Spain. The cDNA or gDNA used as material had been derived from T cells, B-cell-depleted T cells, or PBMCs.

In the authors' workflow: The assay estimated nucleated cells by amplifying reference gene primers. Sequencing was performed with immunoSEQ multiplex PCR; in TCRdb, only in-frame clones are kept and a portion is missing. That table is the source of V, J and clone size, and D and trimming were worked out from the DNA. The sample has some 370,000 clones; 90% are singletons. This CDR3 is 13 amino acids long. V shed 6 bases, J shed 7 bases, and the junction held 5 bases outside the gene matches. Source material: peripheral blood. This chain joins TRBV12-3 or TRBV12-4 and TRBJ2-7; the match to TRBD1 covers 11 bases. The origin of this receptor is a man aged 18-30 years with active or convalescent COVID-19. CDR3 loop: CASRPGQGGEQYF. The CDR3 DNA follows: TGTGCCAGCAGACCGGGACAGGGGGGTGAGCAGTACTTC.